This record covers a single T cell receptor beta chain. From germline, CDR1 is MNHEY and CDR2 SMNVEV (reference sequence). CDR3 size: 15 residues. V was pared by 1 base and J by 7 bases, with 13 bases between. This record comes from a study of OX40 agonist ivuxolimab in advanced cancers. Study details: The patients received ivuxolimab by intravenous route every 2 weeks at 0.01 to 10 mg/kg.

Profiling relied on immunoSEQ multiplex PCR, and the TCRdb table lists in-frame clones only, not all of them. Of about 82,000 clones in the sample, 80% to 90% were seen once. The sequence derives from an adult with an advanced solid tumor such as melanoma, head and neck, liver or kidney cancer. The sample here was CD4+ or CD8+ T cells sorted from blood, taken in a trial of the OX40 agonist ivuxolimab. The rearrangement joins TRBV27 to TRBJ2-2; D could derive from TRBD1 or TRBD2 (6 bases each). CDR3: CASSLFRGAGGELFF. DNA of the CDR3: TGTGCCAGCAGTTTATTTAGGGGGGCTGGCGGGGAGCTGTTTTTT.